This T cell receptor beta chain was captured in a study of high-grade serous ovarian cancer treatment subgroups. Whole-study context: On average, roughly 15,000 reads and 6,000 to 7,500 unique TCR beta rearrangements were obtained per sample.

Study conclusions and caveats: Tumors within one patient showed repertoire similarity of roughly 0.1 to 0.8. CDR1 and CDR2 were left unanalyzed; analyses focused on CDR3. Without spatial data, bulk sequencing limits insight into HGSC tumor diversity.

Libraries were prepared by immunoSEQ multiplex PCR; TCRdb keeps only in-frame clonotypes and omits some of them. Among about 4,300 clones listed, roughly 80% were seen once. Turning to this clone: Its antigen is unknown.

V shed 3 bases and J shed 1 base, with 11 bases lying between them. The germline V gene has CDR1 SGHDN and CDR2 FVKESK. CDR3 size: 15 residues. Tumor samples were taken before definitive surgery or chemotherapy. The clonotype comes from a human donor with high-grade serous ovarian cancer. The chain couples TRBV14 to TRBJ2-3; D might be TRBD2 (5 bases). Sequenced input: tumor tissue. The CDR3 spells CASSHGLPGTDTQYF. The CDR3 DNA reads as TGTGCCAGCAGCCATGGACTTCCAGGCACAGATACGCAGTATTTT.